What follows are 27 T cell receptor beta chains derived from one specimen sequenced in a study of CD8+ T cells in alopecia areata. Treatment in this sample: oral pan-JAK inhibitor, 5-10 mg twice daily. cDNA prepared by RNA extraction and subsequent reverse transcription served as the template for sequencing. The table came from immunoSEQ multiplex PCR; TCRdb's copy has only in-frame clones and leaves some out. The sample holds roughly 150,000 clones, 45% to 60% seen once. The source material was CD8+ T cells sorted from blood, sampled at week 4, from a patient treated with tofacitinib. These receptors originate from a human donor with alopecia areata.

This chain connects TRBV9 to TRBJ1-1, with D possibly being TRBD1 (5 bases). Germline CDR1 SGDLS, CDR2 YYNGEE. The V gene lost 0 bases and the J gene lost 1 base, with 7 bases spanning the gap. The CDR3 runs to 14 residues. The CDR3, as DNA: TGTGCCAGCAGCGTAGTGGGGGGGAACACTGAAGCTTTCTTT. This sequence encodes CASSVVGGNTEAFF. Complete variable domain (other parts from reference TRBV9 and TRBJ1-1): DSGVTQTPKHLITATGQRVTLRCSPRSGDLSVYWYQQSLDQGLQFLIQYYNGEERAKGNILERFSAQQFPDLHSELNLSSLELGDSALYFCASSVVGGNTEAFFGQGTRLTVV.

The chain couples TRBV9 to TRBJ1-5, with 7 bases that match TRBD1. The germline gives CDR1 SGDLS, CDR2 YYNGEE. The J segment lost 6 bases and the V segment lost 3 bases, leaving 3 bases of the junction unmatched. This CDR3 is built from 13 residues. This CDR3 is CASSEGASQPQHF. CDR3 bases: TGTGCCAGCAGCGAGGGGGCGAGTCAGCCCCAGCATTTT.

This chain joins TRBV27 and TRBJ2-3; perhaps TRBD1 as D (6 bases). This CDR3 region has 16 residues. Germline V gene data show CDR1 as MNHEY and CDR2 as SMNVEV (reference sequence). V shed 0 bases and J shed 4 bases, with 14 bases lying between them. CDR3 in amino acids: CASSLSWDTPPDTQYF. The CDR3, as DNA: TGTGCCAGCAGTTTATCTTGGGACACTCCACCAGATACGCAGTATTTT.

In its sample, this clone was seen a few times. V is TRBV30 and J is TRBJ2-7; D may be TRBD1 (5 bases). V lost 1 base, J lost 0 bases, and 10 bases lay in between. The CDR3 runs to 14 residues. CDR1 GTSNPN and CDR2 SVGIG come from the germline V gene (reference sequence). Here the CDR3 reads CAWSADTSSYEQYF. The DNA for the CDR3 is TGTGCCTGGAGTGCGGACACGAGCTCCTACGAGCAGTACTTC.

V and J are TRBV5-1 and TRBJ1-6, with D tentatively TRBD1 (6 bases). The V gene's germline CDR1 is SGHRS and CDR2 YFSETQ. This CDR3 is 17 amino acids long. Trimming left V 0 bases short and J 10 bases short, with 20 bases between. The CDR3 coding sequence is TGCGCCAGCAGCTTGGAAGGGACATCTGCTCTGGGATCACCCCTCCACTTT. Translating gives CASSLEGTSALGSPLHF.

In its sample, this clone was seen a few times. The J gene is TRBJ2-7, the V gene TRBV5-6, with TRBD2 matching over 10 bases. Per germline, CDR1 SGHDT and CDR2 YYEEEE. The CDR3 runs 14 residues. Trimming removed 4 bases from V and 5 bases from J; junction bases left unmatched: 6. DNA for the CDR3: TGTGCCAGCAGCGTAGGACTAGCGGTTGACGAGCAGTACTTC. Protein product: CASSVGLAVDEQYF.

This chain links TRBV25-1 with TRBJ2-7; D remains ambiguous. Germline-derived CDR1 and CDR2 are MGHDK and SYGVNS. The CDR3 contains 13 residues. Deletions cut 4 bases from V and 3 bases from J, with 10 bases between. CDR3: CASSGNEFYEQYF. CDR3 nucleotide sequence: TGTGCCAGCAGTGGGAACGAGTTCTACGAGCAGTACTTC.

This clone was seen only once. Additional DNA sequences in this sample encode the identical CDR3. The chain couples TRBV6-5 to TRBJ2-7; D might be TRBD1 (6 bases). There are 13 residues in the CDR3. Germline V gives CDR1 MNHEY, CDR2 SVGAGI. V dropped 2 bases and J dropped 4 bases, with 9 bases sitting between them. CDR3 sequence: CASSYDRLYEQYF. CDR3 nucleotides: TGTGCCAGCAGTTACGACAGGTTATACGAGCAGTACTTC.

This clone was detected only a few times. This chain connects TRBV5-1 to TRBJ2-1, with TRBD2 matching 11 bases. In germline, CDR1 is SGHRS, CDR2 YFSETQ. The CDR3 covers 15 residues. Losses at the gene ends were 4 bases for V and 8 bases for J; bases not matched to a gene: 8. The CDR3 sequence: CASSLLAGGGDEQFF. CDR3 DNA: TGCGCCAGCAGCCTCCTAGCGGGGGGCGGCGATGAGCAGTTCTTC.

This clone was found a few times. The chain combines TRBV27 with TRBJ1-5; maybe TRBD1 (5 bases). V dropped 5 bases and J dropped 7 bases, with 12 bases sitting between them. The CDR3 is 13 residues long. CDR1 and CDR2 from the germline V gene are MNHEY and SMNVEV (reference sequence). Here the CDR3 DNA reads TGTGCCAGCAGTAGCCGGGGGGAACAGCCCCAGCATTTT. It translates to CASSSRGEQPQHF.

This clone was counted a few times. The V gene is TRBV4-3, the J gene TRBJ2-7; 9 nucleotides line up with TRBD2. Germline V gene lookup returns CDR1 LGHNA and CDR2 YSLEER. The CDR3 spans 16 residues. V shed 2 bases and J 2 bases; nucleotides not matched to a gene: 7. This CDR3 is CASSQIAGELTYEQYF. In nucleotides, the CDR3 is TGCGCCAGCAGCCAAATAGCGGGGGAGCTTACCTACGAGCAGTACTTC.

There are a few counts of this clone. V usage is TRBV30 and J usage is TRBJ2-7; D may be TRBD2 (7 bases). The CDR3 is 15 amino acids. The germline V and J ends were trimmed by 0 bases and 3 bases, with 15 bases remaining between them. Germline lookup yields CDR1 GTSNPN and CDR2 SVGIG (reference sequence). CDR3 nucleotides: TGTGCCTGGAGTGTGGGGCGGGGGCCCAACTACGAGCAGTACTTC. It specifies CAWSVGRGPNYEQYF.

In this sample, this clone turned up many times. This chain uses TRBV10-3 with TRBJ2-3, with D perhaps matching TRBD2 (5 bases). The CDR3 length is 14 residues. Trimming shortened V by 0 bases and J by 4 bases, and 8 bases separated the two germline ends. Germline-derived CDR1 and CDR2 are ENHRY and SYGVKD. CDR3 loop: CAISESTGADTQYF. CDR3 coding DNA: TGTGCCATCAGTGAGTCGACCGGGGCAGATACGCAGTATTTT.

This chain joins TRBV4-1 and TRBJ2-2, with TRBD1 as a possible D gene (6 bases). The CDR3 is 15 residues long. Germline CDR1 and CDR2: MGHRA and YSYEKL. V lost 0 bases to trimming and J lost 4 bases, with 9 bases between them. The CDR3 DNA reads as TGCGCCAGCAGCCAAGAACAGGGTGCCACCGGGGAGCTGTTTTTT. Protein: CASSQEQGATGELFF.

This clone was counted only a few times. The V and J genes are TRBV4-3 and TRBJ1-4, with D hard to call. This CDR3 contains 15 residues. V was shortened by 4 bases and J by 7 bases, with 16 bases between the two germline ends. Germline V lookup: CDR1 LGHNA, CDR2 YSLEER. The DNA for the CDR3 is TGCGCCAGCAGCCTCACCTGGCAGGTCTCTGAAAAACTGTTTTTT. This encodes CASSLTWQVSEKLFF.

The genes are TRBV27 and TRBJ2-3, with TRBD1 matching over 8 bases. The CDR3 is 14 residues long. With V trimmed by 6 bases and J by 4 bases, 6 bases remained unmatched. The germline CDR1 and CDR2 sequences are MNHEY and SMNVEV (reference sequence). The CDR3: CASSGQGAADTQYF. The CDR3 coding sequence is TGTGCCAGCAGCGGGCAGGGGGCCGCAGATACGCAGTATTTT.

The chain couples TRBV5-1 to TRBJ2-7; perhaps TRBD2 as D (6 bases). This CDR3 has 15 amino acids. The germline V and J ends were trimmed by 2 bases and 7 bases, with 19 bases remaining between them. Germline V CDR1 and CDR2: SGHRS, YFSETQ. The CDR3 DNA is TGCGCCAGCAGCTTACCTACCGGGGGTACGGAAGAGCAGTACTTC. Residues: CASSLPTGGTEEQYF.

The sample holds a few counts of this clone. The chain has TRBV11-2 and TRBJ2-7; TRBD2 matches 9 bases. V lost 6 bases and J lost 0; bases outside the gene matches: 6. Germline CDR1 is SGHAT and CDR2 is FQNNGV. The CDR3 extends over 15 amino acids. The CDR3 DNA reads TGTGCCAGCAGTTATAGCGGGGGAAGCTCCTACGAGCAGTACTTC. This codes for CASSYSGGSSYEQYF.

This clone appeared a single time. The V call is TRBV9, the J call TRBJ2-7; D is possibly TRBD2 (5 bases). Germline CDR1 SGDLS, CDR2 YYNGEE. This CDR3 spans 13 amino acids. V was shortened by 4 bases and J by 6 bases, with 14 bases between the two germline ends. The CDR3 is CASSPRGGFEQYF. CDR3 DNA: TGTGCCAGCAGCCCACGTGGAGGATTCGAGCAGTACTTC. The full variable domain, in which reference TRBV9 and TRBJ2-7 provide the parts outside the CDR3, is DSGVTQTPKHLITATGQRVTLRCSPRSGDLSVYWYQQSLDQGLQFLIQYYNGEERAKGNILERFSAQQFPDLHSELNLSSLELGDSALYFCASSPRGGFEQYFGPGTRLTVT.

The chain carries TRBV5-4 and TRBJ2-2, with 9 bases matching TRBD2. V was clipped by 3 bases and J by 6 bases; unmatched bases: 6. CDR1 and CDR2 from the germline V gene are SGHNT and YYREEE (reference sequence). This CDR3 contains 15 residues. CDR3 in DNA: TGTGCCAGCAGCTCCGGGACTAGCTTTTCCGGGGAGCTGTTTTTT. Amino acids: CASSSGTSFSGELFF.

With regard to this clone: Other DNA sequences in the same sample also yield this CDR3. The J gene is TRBJ2-7, the V gene TRBV5-6; D not resolved. V lost 1 base and J lost 2, with 4 bases in between. The CDR3 consists of 12 residues. Looked up from germline, CDR1 is SGHDT and CDR2 is YYEEEE. CDR3 protein: CASSLIPYEQYF. As DNA, the CDR3 is TGTGCCAGCAGCTTGATACCCTACGAGCAGTACTTC.

This sequence joins TRBV30 and TRBJ1-2, with a possible D match to TRBD1 (6 bases). CDR3 size: 13 residues. The germline V and J ends were trimmed by 0 bases and 7 bases, with 12 bases remaining between them. The germline V gene has CDR1 GTSNPN and CDR2 SVGIG (reference sequence). DNA for the CDR3: TGTGCCTGGAGTGTCACAGGGCGGAGTGGCTACACCTTC. This sequence encodes CAWSVTGRSGYTF. Complete variable domain (other parts from reference TRBV30 and TRBJ1-2): SQTIHQWPATLVQPVGSPLSLECTVEGTSNPNLYWYRQAAGRGLQLLFYSVGIGQISSEVPQNLSASRPQDRQFILSSKKLLLSDSGFYLCAWSVTGRSGYTFGSGTRLTVV.

The chain recombines TRBV5-6 with TRBJ2-7, with D unresolved. The CDR3 contains 13 residues. In germline, CDR1 is SGHDT, CDR2 YYEEEE. V shed 2 bases and J shed 5 bases, with 11 bases lying between them. The CDR3 loop reads CASSFSLSNEQYF. As DNA, the CDR3 is TGTGCCAGCAGCTTTTCATTATCTAACGAGCAGTACTTC.

The table lists this clone with a few counts. The chain carries TRBV2 and TRBJ1-4; 8 nucleotides align to TRBD1. This CDR3 region has 15 residues. With 1 base clipped from V and 7 bases from J, the junction kept 5 bases outside the gene matches. CDR1 is SNHLY, CDR2 FYNNEI, per germline. The CDR3 protein is CASSEGQGLGEKLFF. The CDR3 DNA sequence: TGTGCCAGCAGTGAAGGACAGGGGTTGGGTGAAAAACTGTTTTTT.

This clone appeared a few times. V usage is TRBV19 and J usage is TRBJ2-6, with D perhaps TRBD1 (5 bases). From germline, CDR1 is LNHDA and CDR2 SQIVND (reference sequence). Trimming took off 6 bases at V and 2 bases at J, with 14 bases between the two ends. This CDR3 contains 16 residues. The CDR3 loop is CASSTSGPAGANVLTF. The CDR3 DNA reads TGTGCCAGTAGCACCTCAGGGCCCGCTGGGGCCAACGTCCTGACTTTC.

In its sample, this clone was seen once. The J gene is TRBJ2-5, the V gene TRBV30; D possibly matches TRBD1 or TRBD2 (5 bases each). V lost 1 base, J lost 4 bases, and 10 bases lay in between. There are 13 residues in the CDR3. CDR1 is GTSNPN, CDR2 SVGIG, per germline (reference sequence). The DNA of the CDR3 is TGTGCCTGGAGTGCTCCGGGACGAGAGACCCAGTACTTC. Translation: CAWSAPGRETQYF.

This clone was counted a few times. The chain links TRBV6-5 to TRBJ1-2; D gene ambiguous. The germline CDR1 and CDR2 sequences are MNHEY and SVGAGI. The V end was cut by 5 bases, the J end by 3 bases, with 16 bases between. The length of the CDR3 is 15 residues. The CDR3 DNA is TGTGCCAGCAGTCCACTCGCCTACAGCTACTATGGCTACACCTTC. It specifies CASSPLAYSYYGYTF.